The rows below give T cell receptor beta chains drawn from one sample of a study of T cell responses to AZD1222 COVID-19 vaccine. The repertoire was sequenced with immunoSEQ multiplex PCR; TCRdb's copy has only in-frame clones and lacks some. The sample has over 150,000 clones, 92% seen once. The sequencing used peripheral blood, collected on day 0 of AZD1222 vaccination. Receptor source: an adult in good health. Both conserved end residues are part of each CDR3. A D gene is named only where the DNA matches it firmly. Clone size is shown for a subset of rows, as once, few, many or a class of expanded clone.

j_call | v_call | d_call | clone_size | cdr3_nt | cdr3_aa
TRBJ1-2 | TRBV5-6 | NA | NA | TGTGCCAGCAGCTTCGGGGGCAGCTATGGCTACACCTTC | CASSFGGSYGYTF
TRBJ2-1 | TRBV15 | NA | NA | TGTGCCACCAGCAATGGACTTGACTACAATGAGCAGTTCTTC | CATSNGLDYNEQFF
TRBJ1-6 | TRBV4-2 | TRBD1 | NA | TGTGCCAGCAGCCAGGGGACAGGCGGGTTGAATTCACCCCTCCACTTT | CASSQGTGGLNSPLHF
TRBJ2-7 | TRBV19 | NA | NA | TGTGCCAGTAGTATACAAAACCCCTCCCAGGAGCAGTACTTC | CASSIQNPSQEQYF
TRBJ1-3 | TRBV4-1 | TRBD1 | NA | TGCGCCAGCAGCCAAGACACCGGGACAGGGACGGGAAACACCATATATTTT | CASSQDTGTGTGNTIYF
TRBJ2-1 | TRBV24-1 | TRBD2 | NA | TGTGCCACCAGTGATACCGGACTAGCGGGAGCCCAGTTCTTC | CATSDTGLAGAQFF
TRBJ1-3 | TRBV7-3 | NA | NA | TGTGCCAGCAGCCCATCAGACAGTAGCTCTGGAAACACCATATATTTT | CASSPSDSSSGNTIYF
TRBJ2-6 | TRBV5-1 | NA | NA | TGCGCCAGCAGCTTGAACACAGTTTCTGGGGCCAACGTCCTGACTTTC | CASSLNTVSGANVLTF
TRBJ2-3 | TRBV12-3/TRBV12-4 | NA | NA | TGTGCCAGCAGTACTTATAGGGATACGCAGTATTTT | CASSTYRDTQYF
TRBJ1-5 | TRBV6-5 | NA | NA | TGTGCCAGCAGTTCCCTCTATAGCAATCAGCCCCAGCATTTT | CASSSLYSNQPQHF
TRBJ1-5 | TRBV5-6 | TRBD1 | NA | TGTGCCAGCAGCAGGACAGGGGGCGCAGGGCAGCCCCAGCATTTT | CASSRTGGAGQPQHF
TRBJ2-7 | TRBV2 | TRBD2 | NA | TGTGCCAGCAGTGTTAGCGGGAGCGGATACGAGCAGTACTTC | CASSVSGSGYEQYF
TRBJ2-3 | TRBV3-1/TRBV3-2 | NA | NA | TGTGCCAGCAGCCTTTACAGGGATTCGCAGTATTTT | CASSLYRDSQYF
TRBJ2-3 | TRBV9 | NA | NA | TGTGCCAGCAGCCCCCAGAGGTCTAGCGATTATCCGCAGTATTTT | CASSPQRSSDYPQYF
TRBJ2-7 | TRBV11-2 | NA | NA | TGTGCCAGCAGCTTAGACCGGGGCGAGCAGTACTTC | CASSLDRGEQYF
TRBJ2-7 | TRBV2 | TRBD2 | NA | TGTGCCAGCAGAAGGACTAGCGCCTCCTACGAGCAGTACTTC | CASRRTSASYEQYF
TRBJ2-3 | TRBV4-2 | NA | NA | TGTGCCAGCAGCCAAGATCTGAGTCTAGCGACGGATACGCAGTATTTT | CASSQDLSLATDTQYF
TRBJ2-7 | TRBV30 | NA | NA | TGTGCCTGGAGGGGAGCGCGGTGGGAGCAGTACTTC | CAWRGARWEQYF
TRBJ2-3 | TRBV18 | TRBD2 | NA | TGTGCCAGCTCACCATCGGGGGGGCACAGAGATACGCAGTATTTT | CASSPSGGHRDTQYF
TRBJ1-5 | TRBV6-5 | NA | NA | TGTGCCAGCAGTTACGCCCAGGGAAATCAGCCCCAGCATTTT | CASSYAQGNQPQHF
TRBJ1-1 | TRBV7-3 | NA | NA | TGTGCCAGCAGCCCGAACCTAGGACAGAACACTGAAGCTTTCTTT | CASSPNLGQNTEAFF
TRBJ1-1 | TRBV19 | NA | NA | TGTGCCAGCAGGGGAAACCCGAAGAACACTGAAGCTTTCTTT | CASRGNPKNTEAFF
TRBJ1-2 | TRBV5-1 | NA | few | TGCGCCAGCAGCGGGGGAGGGACGTCATATGGCTACACCTTC | CASSGGGTSYGYTF
TRBJ2-3 | TRBV5-1 | TRBD1 | NA | TGCGCCAGCAGCCCTCCCCAGGGGGCGCAGTATTTT | CASSPPQGAQYF
TRBJ2-1 | TRBV30 | NA | NA | TGTGCCTGGAGACTTACAGGATCCTCCTACAATGAGCAGTTCTTC | CAWRLTGSSYNEQFF
TRBJ1-3 | TRBV4-1 | NA | NA | TGCGCCAGCAGCCATGATACCGGTTCTGACGCTGGAAACACCATATATTTT | CASSHDTGSDAGNTIYF
TRBJ1-4 | TRBV28 | NA | once | TGTGCCAGCAGTTCGCCGGGGCCATCAAAAGGAAAACTGTTTTTT | CASSSPGPSKGKLFF
TRBJ1-3 | TRBV11-3 | NA | NA | TGTGCCAGCAGCCACCCTACCCGACGGCGCTCTGGAAACACCATATATTTT | CASSHPTRRRSGNTIYF
TRBJ2-5 | TRBV4-1 | NA | NA | TGCGCCAGCAGCCGTCTCCCCGTCGTGACAGCTGAAGAGACCCAGTACTTC | CASSRLPVVTAEETQYF
TRBJ2-5 | TRBV29-1 | TRBD2 | NA | TGCAGCGTTGGCGGGGGACTAGCGGGATCCGGAACCCAAGAGACCCAGTACTTC | CSVGGGLAGSGTQETQYF
TRBJ2-7 | TRBV7-9 | TRBD2 | once | TGTGCCAGCAGCTTACCGGGAGGCCCCTACGAGCAGTACTTC | CASSLPGGPYEQYF
TRBJ1-1 | TRBV7-9 | NA | NA | TGTGCCAGCAGCTTAATCTCGGTCCCGAACACTGAAGCTTTCTTT | CASSLISVPNTEAFF